This T cell receptor beta chain appears in the sequencing data of a study of CXCR3-negative and CXCR3-positive naive CD8 T cells. Study-level points and caveats: Comparably high diversity was seen in both naive subsets, and much lower diversity in memory CD8+ cells. The TRB CDR3s that CXCR3-positive naive cells carried were more hydrophobic than those of CXCR3-negative naive cells.

Remarks on this clonotype: Its antigen is undetermined.

This CDR3 region has 16 residues. Germline loops: CDR1 SQVTM, CDR2 ANQGSEA. The study made its TRB cDNA libraries by 5' RACE, adding UMI labels. TCRdb re-analyzed the 5' RACE reads; it lists each CDR3 protein once, without DNA. The table for this sample gives about 110,000 distinct CDR3 sequences. The sequencing sample was made of naive CXCR3+ CD8+ T cells from blood. Regarding subset: CD45RO-CCR7+CD27+CD95- naive CD8+ T cells expressing CXCR3 (TNR3+). This receptor was taken from a human donor in good health. Some clones in this sample may be carry-over from other donors' samples. The V and J genes are TRBV29-1 and TRBJ2-5; TCRdb proposes TRBD2, but this gene call is untestable without DNA. Here the CDR3 reads CSVEGWASGRKETQYF.